The 12 T cell receptor beta chains below all came from one sample that was sequenced in a study of control samples from healthy donors and cancer patients. TCRdb keeps only in-frame clones here, not all; method: immunoSEQ multiplex PCR. The profile covers approximately 60,000 clones, with 90% appearing a single time and around 1.3% taken by the ten largest. The sequenced material came from PBMCs. The source is a woman aged 50 to 65 with colorectal cancer.

V usage is TRBV7-3 and J usage is TRBJ2-7; maybe TRBD1 (5 bases). The V gene lost 0 bases and the J gene lost 3 bases, with 9 bases spanning the gap. Germline CDR1 SGHTA, CDR2 FQGTGA. The CDR3 contains 14 residues. CDR3 nucleotides: TGTGCCAGCAGCTTAACAGGGGAAGGCTACGAGCAGTACTTC. It is translated as CASSLTGEGYEQYF.

The rearrangement links TRBV7-9 to TRBJ1-3; D remains unclear. CDR1 SEHNR and CDR2 FQNEAQ come from the germline V gene (reference sequence). There are 17 residues in the CDR3. The V end was cut by 0 bases, the J end by 2 bases, with 14 bases between. CDR3 loop: CASSLAWAGFAGNTIYF. The CDR3 DNA reads TGTGCCAGCAGCTTAGCTTGGGCAGGCTTTGCTGGAAACACCATATATTTT.

This clone was recorded once. The chain is built from TRBV12-3 or TRBV12-4 and TRBJ1-1; the D is unclear. The V end lost 5 bases, the J end lost 6 bases, and 10 bases lay between the germline ends. The CDR3 is 12 residues long. The CDR3 sequence is CASSRTAAEAFF. CDR3 nucleotide sequence: TGTGCCAGCAGTCGTACCGCGGCTGAAGCTTTCTTT.

The chain combines TRBV5-1 with TRBJ1-1; D is unresolved. Germline V CDR1 and CDR2: SGHRS, YFSETQ. Between the trimmed V and J ends, which lost 0 bases and 4 bases, there was a span of 7 bases. This CDR3 is built from 13 residues. DNA for the CDR3: TGCGCCAGCAGCTTGGAGATGGCCACTGAAGCTTTCTTT. Translation: CASSLEMATEAFF. The variable domain in full, completed from reference TRBV5-1 and TRBJ1-1, reads KAGVTQTPRYLIKTRGQQVTLSCSPISGHRSVSWYQQTPGQGLQFLFEYFSETQRNKGNFPGRFSGRQFSNSRSEMNVSTLELGDSALYLCASSLEMATEAFFGQGTRLTVV.

This clone was detected only once. J is TRBJ1-1 and V is TRBV6-6; TRBD1 is a possible D gene (5 bases). CDR1 is MNHNY, CDR2 SVGAGI, per germline (reference sequence). V lost 0 bases, J lost 1 base, and 9 bases lay in between. The CDR3 has 15 residues. CDR3 region: CASSYSQGANTEAFF. The CDR3 DNA follows: TGTGCCAGCAGTTACTCGCAGGGAGCGAACACTGAAGCTTTCTTT.

V is TRBV7-9 and J is TRBJ2-1, with 16 bases identical to TRBD2. The germline gives CDR1 SEHNR, CDR2 FQNEAQ (reference sequence). The CDR3 length is 19 residues. After removal of 0 bases from V and 8 bases from J, the junction contained 10 bases not matched to a gene. The DNA of the CDR3 is TGTGCCAGCAGCTTAGCCCTTGGGGGACTAGCGGGAGGGGGACATGAGCAGTTCTTC. This gives the protein CASSLALGGLAGGGHEQFF.

V usage is TRBV5-1 and J usage is TRBJ1-2; tentatively, D is TRBD1 (6 bases). V was trimmed by 3 bases and J by 0 bases, leaving 12 bases between them. The CDR3 contains 15 residues. The V gene's germline CDR1 is SGHRS and CDR2 YFSETQ. CDR3 DNA sequence: TGCGCCAGCAGCTCGAAACAGGGCGCTAACTATGGCTACACCTTC. Translated, it gives CASSSKQGANYGYTF.

In this sample, this clone turned up once. The genes are TRBV27 and TRBJ2-2; D is possibly TRBD2 (6 bases). The CDR3 has 16 residues. V lost 3 bases, J lost 4 bases, and 15 bases lay in between. Germline CDR1 MNHEY, CDR2 SMNVEV (reference sequence). CDR3 loop: CASSFAGMSGTGELFF. The CDR3 DNA reads TGTGCCAGCAGTTTCGCGGGGATGAGTGGCACCGGGGAGCTGTTTTTT.

The J gene is TRBJ1-2, the V gene TRBV12-3 or TRBV12-4; D not certain. The CDR3 is 12 amino acids. V dropped 1 base and J dropped 6 bases, with 6 bases sitting between them. Written as DNA, the CDR3 is TGTGCCAGCAGTTTAGGACTAGATGGCTACACCTTC. The encoded protein is CASSLGLDGYTF.

The chain couples TRBV19 to TRBJ2-5, with a possible D match to TRBD2 (6 bases). The CDR3 spans 12 residues. Looked up from germline, CDR1 is LNHDA and CDR2 is SQIVND (reference sequence). Trimming removed 7 bases from V and 5 bases from J, with 11 bases in between. The CDR3 nucleotides read TGTGCCAGTAAGGCTAGCGCTGAGACCCAGTACTTC. Translation gives CASKASAETQYF.

The chain links TRBV11-2 to TRBJ2-7; 7 nucleotides agree with TRBD1. This CDR3 is built from 14 residues. Per germline, CDR1 SGHAT and CDR2 FQNNGV. J was trimmed by 3 bases and V by 4 bases; bases with no gene match: 6. The CDR3 DNA follows: TGTGCCAGCAGCTATGGACAGGCGGACTACGAGCAGTACTTC. It specifies CASSYGQADYEQYF. The full variable domain, in which reference TRBV11-2 and TRBJ2-7 provide the parts outside the CDR3, is EAGVAQSPRYKIIEKRQSVAFWCNPISGHATLYWYQQILGQGPKLLIQFQNNGVVDDSQLPKDRFSAERLKGVDSTLKIQPAKLEDSAVYLCASSYGQADYEQYFGPGTRLTVT.

The chain links TRBV5-1 to TRBJ1-2; 9 bases map to TRBD1. CDR3 size: 15 residues. CDR1 and CDR2 from the germline V gene are SGHRS and YFSETQ. The ends lost 8 bases at V and 1 base at J; junction bases unmatched: 9. The CDR3: CASRPTGGNNYGYTF. CDR3 nucleotide sequence: TGCGCCAGTCGACCAACAGGGGGCAATAACTATGGCTACACCTTC.